The rows below give T cell receptor beta chains drawn from one sample of a study of T cell changes during pregnancy in multiple sclerosis. The repertoire was sequenced with immunoSEQ multiplex PCR; TCRdb's copy has only in-frame clones and lacks some. The repertoire includes under 15,000 clones, roughly nine tenths of them detected once, and 12% sits in the top ten. The sample here was CD8+ T cells from peripheral blood mononuclear cells, taken after pregnancy. Source of these receptors: a female donor in good health, enrolled as a control in a pregnancy study. Each CDR3 is given with its conserved first and last residue. Each record gives: V gene, J gene, CDR3 protein.

TRBV4-2	TRBJ1-1	CASSQAGGGNWDTEAFF
TRBV2	TRBJ2-5	CASREIAGGRWSQETQYF
TRBV15	TRBJ2-5	CATSRGTSGGETQYF
TRBV10-3	TRBJ2-7	CAISEDLAGGYEQYF
TRBV6-1	TRBJ2-7	CASSEGLVRGAYEQYF
TRBV28	TRBJ2-1	CASSSGVAEFF
TRBV11-2	TRBJ1-2	CASSQTRDRGPLSIGYTF
TRBV18	TRBJ2-3	CASSPPAGGLSDTQYF
TRBV4-3	TRBJ2-7	CASSPRPALAGDTDEQYF
TRBV25-1	TRBJ2-1	CASSIGQGATDEQFF
TRBV11-2	TRBJ2-7	CASSLGPGQTYEQYF
TRBV5-1	TRBJ2-7	CASTGGQGSYEQYF
TRBV7-9	NA	CASTQGNYEQYF
TRBV6-5	TRBJ1-1	CASSRDLNTEAFF
TRBV13	TRBJ2-3	CASSSADRGRTDTQYF
TRBV5-6	TRBJ1-6	CASSLVDSYLLNSPLHF
TRBV9	TRBJ2-1	CASSDLSYNEQFF
TRBV2	TRBJ2-1	CASSVAGLAGSHEQFF
TRBV7-8	TRBJ1-1	CASSYSNTEAFF
TRBV4-3	TRBJ2-6	CASSQGIGTGGNSGSGANVLTF